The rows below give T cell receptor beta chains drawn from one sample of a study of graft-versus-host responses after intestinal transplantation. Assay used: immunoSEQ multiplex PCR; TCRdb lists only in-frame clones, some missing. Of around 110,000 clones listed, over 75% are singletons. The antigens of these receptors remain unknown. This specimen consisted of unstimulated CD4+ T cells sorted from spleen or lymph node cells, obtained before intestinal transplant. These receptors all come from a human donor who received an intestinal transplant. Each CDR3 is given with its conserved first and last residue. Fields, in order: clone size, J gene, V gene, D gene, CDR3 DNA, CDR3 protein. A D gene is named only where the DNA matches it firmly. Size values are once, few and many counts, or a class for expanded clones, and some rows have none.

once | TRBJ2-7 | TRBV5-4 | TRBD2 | TGTGCCAGCAGCCCCGGGACTAAACGAACCCACGAGCAGTACTTC | CASSPGTKRTHEQYF
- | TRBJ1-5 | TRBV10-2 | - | TGCGCCAGCAGTGATATGGGCTATAGCAATCAGCCCCAGCATTTT | CASSDMGYSNQPQHF
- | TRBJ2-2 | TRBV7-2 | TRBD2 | TGTGCCAGCAGCTTTGATAGCGGGGCCTCCGGGGAGCTGTTTTTT | CASSFDSGASGELFF
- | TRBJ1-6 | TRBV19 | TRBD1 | TGTGCCAGTAGTCGGGACAGGGATGGCAATTCACCCCTCCACTTT | CASSRDRDGNSPLHF
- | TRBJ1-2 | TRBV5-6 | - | TGTGCCAGCAGCTGGGGGGGTGTCAGGGGCGCCGGCTCTGGCTACACCTTC | CASSWGGVRGAGSGYTF
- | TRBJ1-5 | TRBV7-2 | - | TGTGCCAGCAGCTTACTTGCGGATAGCAATCAGCCCCAGCATTTT | CASSLLADSNQPQHF
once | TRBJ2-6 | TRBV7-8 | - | TGTGCCAGCAGCTTAGGAGGGACAACTTCCCGGGGGGCCAACGTCCTGACTTTC | CASSLGGTTSRGANVLTF
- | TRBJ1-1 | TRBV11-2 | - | TGTGCCAGCAGCCTTCAGTGGAACACTGAAGCTTTCTTT | CASSLQWNTEAFF
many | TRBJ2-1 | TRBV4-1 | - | TGCGCCAGCAGCCAAGATCCTGGGGGCTCGAGCGTCTCCTACAATGAGCAGTTCTTC | CASSQDPGGSSVSYNEQFF
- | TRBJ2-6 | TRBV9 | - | TGTGCCAGCAGCGCGTCGGGTGGGGGGGGCGGCACTTTCTCTGGGGCCAACGTCCTGACTTTC | CASSASGGGGGTFSGANVLTF
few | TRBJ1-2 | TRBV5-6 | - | TGTGCCAGCAGGCCCCCGGGACAAGGGCTCTTCGGAGGCTACACCTTC | CASRPPGQGLFGGYTF
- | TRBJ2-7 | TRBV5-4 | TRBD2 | TGTGCCAGCAGCTTGTTCGCGGGAGAGGGGTACGAGCAGTACTTC | CASSLFAGEGYEQYF
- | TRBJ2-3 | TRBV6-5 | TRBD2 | TGTGCCAGCAGTAGGACTAGTGGGTGGGATACGCAGTATTTT | CASSRTSGWDTQYF
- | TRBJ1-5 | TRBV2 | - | TGTGCCAGCGGGGGGGAGGGAGGTAATCAGCCCCAGCATTTT | CASGGEGGNQPQHF
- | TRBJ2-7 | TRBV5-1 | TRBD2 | TGCGCCAGCAGCTCCCATCGAAGAACTAGCGGGAGCATCAACGAGCAGTACTTC | CASSSHRRTSGSINEQYF